The 2 T cell receptor beta chains in this list originate from one sample, sequenced in a study of blood T cell repertoires in COVID-19. Data came from immunoSEQ multiplex PCR; TCRdb stores just in-frame clones and leaves some out. The repertoire holds some 270,000 clones, with almost 90% as singletons. The material sequenced was peripheral blood. The source of these receptors is a woman aged 55 to 70 with COVID-19, enrolled during active disease.

This clone is a singleton in its sample. The chain has TRBV7-9 and TRBJ1-1; D is unclear. The germline gives CDR1 SEHNR, CDR2 FQNEAQ (reference sequence). Trimming removed 8 bases at V and 0 bases at J, with 7 bases between. The CDR3 length is 12 residues. The CDR3 spells CASQTMNTEAFF. CDR3 nucleotides: TGTGCCAGCCAGACAATGAACACTGAAGCTTTCTTT.

The rearrangement uses TRBV28 and TRBJ2-3; D remains unclear. CDR3 length: 13 amino acids. Trimming removed 3 bases at V and 6 bases at J, with 10 bases between. Germline V gene data show CDR1 as MDHEN and CDR2 as SYDVKM. The CDR3 spells CASSFGPRDTQYF. The CDR3 DNA reads TGTGCCAGCAGTTTCGGCCCGCGGGATACGCAGTATTTT.